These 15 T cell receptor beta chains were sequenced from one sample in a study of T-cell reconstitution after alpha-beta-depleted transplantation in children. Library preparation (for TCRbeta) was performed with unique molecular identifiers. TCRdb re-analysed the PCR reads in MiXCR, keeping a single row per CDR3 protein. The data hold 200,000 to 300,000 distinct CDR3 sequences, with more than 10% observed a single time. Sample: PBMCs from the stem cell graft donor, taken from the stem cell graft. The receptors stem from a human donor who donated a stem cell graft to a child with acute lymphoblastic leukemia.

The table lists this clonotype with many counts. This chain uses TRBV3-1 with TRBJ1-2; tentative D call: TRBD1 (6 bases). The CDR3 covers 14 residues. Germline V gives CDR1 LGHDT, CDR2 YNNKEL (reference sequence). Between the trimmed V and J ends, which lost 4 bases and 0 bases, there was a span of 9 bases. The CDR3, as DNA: TGTGCCAGCAGCCGGGACACCGCTAACTATGGCTACACCTTC. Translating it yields CASSRDTANYGYTF.

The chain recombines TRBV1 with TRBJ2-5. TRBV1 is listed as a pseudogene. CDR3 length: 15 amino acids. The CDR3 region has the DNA TGCACCAGCAGCCAAATCGTAGGTTGGTGGGAGACCCAGTACTTC. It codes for CTSSQIVGWWETQYF.

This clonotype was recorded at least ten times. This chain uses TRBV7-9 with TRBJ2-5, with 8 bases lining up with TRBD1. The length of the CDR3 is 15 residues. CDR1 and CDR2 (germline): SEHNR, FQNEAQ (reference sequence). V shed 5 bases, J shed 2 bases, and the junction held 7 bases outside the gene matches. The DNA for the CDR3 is TGTGCCAGCAGCGCATTCGGGACAGGTCAAGAGACCCAGTACTTC. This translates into CASSAFGTGQETQYF.

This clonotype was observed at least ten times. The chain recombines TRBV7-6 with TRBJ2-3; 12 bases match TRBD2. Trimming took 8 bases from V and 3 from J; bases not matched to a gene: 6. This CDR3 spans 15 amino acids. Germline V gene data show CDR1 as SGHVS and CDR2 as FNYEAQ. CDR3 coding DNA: TGTGCCAGCCAGACTAGCGGGAGTAGGACAGATACGCAGTATTTT. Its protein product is CASQTSGSRTDTQYF.

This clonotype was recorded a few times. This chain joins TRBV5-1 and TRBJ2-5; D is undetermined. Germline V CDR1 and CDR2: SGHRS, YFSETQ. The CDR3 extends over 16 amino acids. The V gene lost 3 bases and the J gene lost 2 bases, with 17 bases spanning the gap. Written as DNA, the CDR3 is TGCGCCAGCAGCTCTTTCTCCCTGGACGGACAAGAGACCCAGTACTTC. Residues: CASSSFSLDGQETQYF.

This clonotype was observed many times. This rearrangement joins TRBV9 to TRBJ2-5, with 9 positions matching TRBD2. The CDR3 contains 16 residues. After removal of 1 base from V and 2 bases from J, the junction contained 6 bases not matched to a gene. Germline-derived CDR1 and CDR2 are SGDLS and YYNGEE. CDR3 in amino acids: CASSVSGGGDQETQYF. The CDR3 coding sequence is TGTGCCAGCAGCGTATCTGGCGGGGGGGATCAAGAGACCCAGTACTTC.

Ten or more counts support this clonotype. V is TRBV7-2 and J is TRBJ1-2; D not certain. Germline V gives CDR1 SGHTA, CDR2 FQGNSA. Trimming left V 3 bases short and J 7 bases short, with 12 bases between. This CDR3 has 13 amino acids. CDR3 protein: CASSFGGRGGYTF. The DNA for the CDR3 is TGTGCCAGCAGCTTCGGAGGTCGGGGTGGCTACACCTTC. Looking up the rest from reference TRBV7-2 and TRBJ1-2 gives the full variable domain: GAGVSQSPSNKVTEKGKDVELRCDPISGHTALYWYRQSLGQGLEFLIYFQGNSAPDKSGLPSDRFSAERTGGSVSTLTIQRTQQEDSAVYLCASSFGGRGGYTFGSGTRLTVV.

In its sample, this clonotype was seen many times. This chain's CDR3 is CASRGAFFYEQYF. For the CDR3, the DNA is TGTGCCAGCAGGGGGGCCTTTTTCTACGAGCAGTACTTC. The chain employs TRBV28 and TRBJ2-7; D possibly corresponds to TRBD1 (6 bases). Germline V gene data show CDR1 as MDHEN and CDR2 as SYDVKM. The CDR3 covers 13 residues. Trimming cost V 6 bases and J 3 bases, with 12 bases left between them. The full variable domain, its missing parts supplied by reference TRBV28 and TRBJ2-7, is DVKVTQSSRYLVKRTGEKVFLECVQDMDHENMFWYRQDPGLGLRLIYFSYDVKMKEKGDIPEGYSVSREKKERFSLILESASTNQTSMYLCASRGAFFYEQYFGPGTRLTVT.

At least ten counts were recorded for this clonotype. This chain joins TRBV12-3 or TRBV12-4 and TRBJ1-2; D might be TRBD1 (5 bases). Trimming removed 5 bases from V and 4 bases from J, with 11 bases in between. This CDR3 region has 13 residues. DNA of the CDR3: TGTGCCAGCAGTCTGACAGAAACCTATGGCTACACCTTC. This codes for CASSLTETYGYTF.

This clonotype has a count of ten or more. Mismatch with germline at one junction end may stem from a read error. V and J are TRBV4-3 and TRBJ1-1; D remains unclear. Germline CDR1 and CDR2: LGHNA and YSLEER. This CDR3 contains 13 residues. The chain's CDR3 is CASTQSPNTEAFF. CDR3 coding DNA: TGCGCCAGCACCCAATCCCCGAACACTGAAGCTTTCTTT.

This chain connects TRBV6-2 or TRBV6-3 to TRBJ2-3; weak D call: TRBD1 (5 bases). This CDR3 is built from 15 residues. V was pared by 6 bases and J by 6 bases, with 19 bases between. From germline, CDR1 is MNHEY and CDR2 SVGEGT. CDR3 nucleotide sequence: TGTGCCAGCAGCTATAGGGGCCCCATGTTGGATACGCAGTATTTT. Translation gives CASSYRGPMLDTQYF.

CDR3 sequence reads: CASSPQTQHF. CDR3 nucleotides: TGTGCCAGCAGCCCCCAAACCCAGCATTTT. The chain carries TRBV5-4 and TRBJ1-5, with no clear D. V was clipped by 4 bases and J by 11 bases, with 7 bases between them. The CDR3 extends over 10 amino acids. CDR1 and CDR2 (germline): SGHNT, YYREEE (reference sequence).

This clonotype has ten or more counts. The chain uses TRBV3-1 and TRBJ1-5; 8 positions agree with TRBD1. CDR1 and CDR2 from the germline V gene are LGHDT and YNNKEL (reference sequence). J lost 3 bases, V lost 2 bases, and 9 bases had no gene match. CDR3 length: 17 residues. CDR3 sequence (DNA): TGTGCCAGCAGCCAATCCTGGACAGGGAGCACCAATCAGCCCCAGCATTTT. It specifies CASSQSWTGSTNQPQHF.

CDR3 DNA sequence: TGTGCCAGTAGTATAAGGGGGACCACCGGGGAGCTGTTTTTT. Protein product: CASSIRGTTGELFF. This chain joins TRBV19 and TRBJ2-2; D may be TRBD1 (6 bases). The CDR3 is 14 amino acids. Germline V gene data show CDR1 as LNHDA and CDR2 as SQIVND (reference sequence). Between the trimmed V and J ends, which lost 2 bases and 4 bases, there was a span of 8 bases.

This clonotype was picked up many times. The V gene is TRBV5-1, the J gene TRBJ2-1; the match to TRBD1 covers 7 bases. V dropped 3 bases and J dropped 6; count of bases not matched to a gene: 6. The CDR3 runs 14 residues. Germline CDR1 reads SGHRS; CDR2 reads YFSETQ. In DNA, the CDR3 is TGCGCCAGCAGCTCCAAGACAGGGATCAATGAGCAGTTCTTC. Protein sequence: CASSSKTGINEQFF.